This T cell receptor beta chain was captured in a study of cytotoxic CD8 clonotypes in ibrutinib-treated CLL. Study in general: After a median of about 62 months, some 15 patients stayed remitted and 12 progressed; responses had been partial in about 24 and complete in 2.

With respect to this clone: Its specificity is unknown.

The J segment lost 5 bases and the V segment lost 2 bases, leaving 17 bases of the junction unmatched. The CDR3 contains 19 residues. CDR1 MNHNS and CDR2 SASEGT come from the germline V gene. TCR beta libraries used approximately 2.2 micrograms of DNA from cryopreserved PBMCs. Profiling relied on immunoSEQ multiplex PCR, and the TCRdb table lists in-frame clones only, not all of them. This sample has roughly 250,000 clones, with under 80% found just once. Study-wide results and caveats: Clonality went higher at ibrutinib response and then dropped back toward baseline at progression.

The source was PBMCs, collected after 24 months of ibrutinib treatment. V is TRBV6-1 and J is TRBJ1-5, with 8 bases aligning to TRBD1. The TCR originated in a human donor with chronic lymphocytic leukemia. DNA for the CDR3: TGTGCCAGCAGTGAAACCAGGGGGCTGGTCGTCGGTGCGTATCAGCCCCAGCATTTT. Residues: CASSETRGLVVGAYQPQHF.